Listed here are 30 T cell receptor beta chains from one sample, sequenced in a study of T cells expressing NK-cell markers. From its re-call of the 5' RACE reads, TCRdb lists each CDR3 protein once, without DNA. Across about 260,000 distinct CDR3 sequences, the top ten clones capture 4% to 4.5% of the sample. The source material was blood T cells: a sorted CD56 or NKG2C T cell subset, CD4+ or CD8+ T cells, or bulk PBMC T cells (not recorded which). The receptors stem from a woman aged 18 to 69 in good health.

This sequence joins TRBV5-1 and TRBJ1-5; TCRdb indicates TRBD1, and absent DNA this call remains unverified. The CDR3 has 15 residues. Germline CDR1 SGHRS, CDR2 YFSETQ. Here the CDR3 reads CASSFYGGPNQPQHF.

The chain links TRBV25-1 to TRBJ2-3; the TCRdb call, TRBD1, lacks DNA for checking. The CDR3 loop spans 18 amino acids. Germline V gene lookup returns CDR1 MGHDK and CDR2 SYGVNS. This CDR3 is CASSESRQATIGADTQYF.

The J gene is TRBJ2-5, the V gene TRBV5-1; TCRdb returns TRBD2, unconfirmable since there is no DNA. The CDR3 runs to 15 residues. Per the germline V gene, CDR1 is SGHRS and CDR2 is YFSETQ. The CDR3 loop reads CASSVAGGTGETQYF.

The rearrangement uses TRBV6-2 or TRBV6-3 and TRBJ2-3; TCRdb picks TRBD1, but there is no DNA to check that call. The CDR3 is 13 amino acids. Per the germline V gene, CDR1 is MNHEY and CDR2 is SVGEGT. The CDR3 loop is CASGGHTTDTQYF.

The chain uses TRBV5-1 and TRBJ2-3. The CDR3 runs 14 residues. Germline V gene sequence: CDR1 SGHRS, CDR2 YFSETQ. CDR3 region: CASSLSQYSDTQYF. Together with reference TRBV5-1 and TRBJ2-3, the CDR3 gives the full variable domain: KAGVTQTPRYLIKTRGQQVTLSCSPISGHRSVSWYQQTPGQGLQFLFEYFSETQRNKGNFPGRFSGRQFSNSRSEMNVSTLELGDSALYLCASSLSQYSDTQYFGPGTRLTVL.

CDR3 sequence: CSAPRGYEQFF. V gene TRBV29-1 combines with J gene TRBJ2-1; the D call from TCRdb, TRBD1, cannot be confirmed without DNA. Germline assignment: CDR1 SQVTM and CDR2 ANQGSEA. The CDR3 totals 11 residues.

The rearrangement uses TRBV6-1 and TRBJ1-2; TCRdb indicates TRBD1, and absent DNA this call remains unverified. CDR3 length: 13 amino acids. Looked up from germline, CDR1 is MNHNS and CDR2 is SASEGT. CDR3 loop: CASSEIQGVGYTF.

This chain uses TRBV12-3 or TRBV12-4 with TRBJ2-1; without DNA, the TCRdb call of TRBD2 cannot be checked. This CDR3 contains 15 residues. The CDR3 loop is CASSSLEEGNHEQFF.

V usage is TRBV18 and J usage is TRBJ2-2. CDR1 is KGHSH, CDR2 LQKENI, per germline. The CDR3 loop spans 14 amino acids. CDR3 sequence reads: CASSPPAVTGELFF.

The V call is TRBV29-1, the J call TRBJ1-3. CDR1 SQVTM and CDR2 ANQGSEA come from the germline V gene. This CDR3 is built from 15 residues. CDR3 sequence: CSARDGGMPRNTIYF. Full variable domain (remainder filled in from reference TRBV29-1 and TRBJ1-3): SAVISQKPSRDICQRGTSLTIQCQVDSQVTMMFWYRQQPGQSLTLIATANQGSEATYESGFVIDKFPISRPNLTFSTLTVSNMSPEDSSIYLCSARDGGMPRNTIYFGEGSWLTVV.

The rearrangement joins TRBV29-1 to TRBJ2-5; TCRdb returns TRBD1, unconfirmable since there is no DNA. Germline-derived CDR1 and CDR2 are SQVTM and ANQGSEA. The CDR3 sequence is 13 residues long. This CDR3 reads CSVGQVMKETQYF.

The chain combines TRBV7-2 with TRBJ1-5; TCRdb lists TRBD1, though no DNA is available to test this call. Germline V gene sequence: CDR1 SGHTA, CDR2 FQGNSA. The CDR3 contains 15 residues. CDR3 loop: CASSFETGPNQPQHF. The whole variable domain, remainder taken from reference TRBV7-2 and TRBJ1-5, is GAGVSQSPSNKVTEKGKDVELRCDPISGHTALYWYRQSLGQGLEFLIYFQGNSAPDKSGLPSDRFSAERTGGSVSTLTIQRTQQEDSAVYLCASSFETGPNQPQHFGDGTRLSIL.

V and J are TRBV4-2 and TRBJ1-3. The CDR3 spans 13 residues. Germline-derived CDR1 and CDR2 are LGHNA and YNFKEQ. The CDR3 reads CASSQGPTNTIYF.

The chain is built from TRBV10-3 and TRBJ2-1; TCRdb returns TRBD2, unconfirmable since there is no DNA. The CDR3 covers 16 residues. The V gene's germline CDR1 is ENHRY and CDR2 SYGVKD. CDR3 amino acids: CAISEGSAGGPGEQFF.

V is TRBV6-2 or TRBV6-3 and J is TRBJ2-1; TCRdb proposes TRBD1, but this gene call is untestable without DNA. Germline CDR1 and CDR2: MNHEY and SVGEGT. This CDR3 contains 12 residues. The CDR3 protein is CASSRQGSEQFF.

The chain combines TRBV3-1 with TRBJ2-3. This CDR3 has 11 residues. CDR1 LGHDT and CDR2 YNNKEL come from the germline V gene (reference sequence). This CDR3 reads CASSQVQTQYF.

Here the CDR3 reads CSARGLAVAYEQYF. The chain has TRBV20-1 and TRBJ2-7. Looked up from germline, CDR1 is DFQATT and CDR2 is SNEGSKA (reference sequence). The CDR3 runs 14 residues.

The chain is built from TRBV5-3 and TRBJ1-2; the D call from TCRdb, TRBD1, cannot be confirmed without DNA. TRBV5-3 is an ORF for which the function is uncertain. CDR3 length: 17 residues. The CDR3 is CATAPLVDRAKYYGYTF.

The V gene is TRBV19, the J gene TRBJ2-1; TCRdb picks TRBD1, but there is no DNA to check that call. The CDR3 totals 16 residues. The germline V gene has CDR1 LNHDA and CDR2 SQIVND (reference sequence). The CDR3 is CASSTTGGSAYNEQFF.

This chain joins TRBV12-3 or TRBV12-4 and TRBJ2-3; TCRdb reports TRBD2, a call that lacks DNA to check it against. This CDR3 spans 15 amino acids. The CDR3 sequence is CASSRGLATTDTQYF.

The J gene is TRBJ2-3, the V gene TRBV11-1; TCRdb's assignment of TRBD2 cannot be checked, as there is no DNA. CDR1 and CDR2 (germline): SGHAT, FQDESV (reference sequence). The length of the CDR3 is 17 residues. CDR3 region: CASSLSLAGGPGDTQYF.

V gene TRBV7-2 combines with J gene TRBJ1-2; the TRBD1 assignment by TCRdb is unverifiable without DNA. Germline CDR1 is SGHTA and CDR2 is FQGNSA. CDR3 length: 16 amino acids. The CDR3 here is CASSNGQGPANYGYTF.

The V gene is TRBV12-3 or TRBV12-4, the J gene TRBJ2-3; lacking DNA, the TRBD2 call made by TCRdb goes unchecked. The CDR3 has 15 residues. CDR3 sequence: CASSTKVGSGDTQYF.

The V gene is TRBV7-2, the J gene TRBJ1-4. The CDR3 contains 14 residues. Germline-derived CDR1 and CDR2 are SGHTA and FQGNSA. Here the CDR3 reads CASSFGGGNEKLFF.

This chain connects TRBV18 to TRBJ2-4; TCRdb lists TRBD2, though no DNA is available to test this call. The germline V gene encodes CDR1 KGHSH and CDR2 LQKENI. The CDR3 is 17 amino acids. The CDR3 reads CASSPPSPSGRQNIQYF.

The rearrangement joins TRBV9 to TRBJ2-2. The CDR3 covers 12 residues. In germline, CDR1 is SGDLS, CDR2 YYNGEE. The CDR3 here is CASSVRGGELFF.

The V call is TRBV7-7, the J call TRBJ2-1; TCRdb lists TRBD1, though no DNA is available to test this call. The CDR3 contains 15 residues. Germline CDR1 is SSHAT and CDR2 is FNYEAQ (reference sequence). CDR3 sequence reads: CASSSTGVSYNEQFF.

The rearrangement joins TRBV3-1 to TRBJ1-1. Germline CDR1 and CDR2: LGHDT and YNNKEL (reference sequence). This CDR3 contains 13 residues. This chain's CDR3 is CASSQVQDTEAFF. Using reference TRBV3-1 and TRBJ1-1 for the parts outside the CDR3, the full variable domain is DTAVSQTPKYLVTQMGNDKSIKCEQNLGHDTMYWYKQDSKKFLKIMFSYNNKELIINETVPNRFSPKSPDKAHLNLHINSLELGDSAVYFCASSQVQDTEAFFGQGTRLTVV.

The chain couples TRBV28 to TRBJ2-2. This CDR3 spans 14 amino acids. Germline values: CDR1 MDHEN, CDR2 SYDVKM. CDR3 protein: CASREPANTGELFF.

The V call is TRBV11-2, the J call TRBJ2-1; TCRdb returns TRBD2, unconfirmable since there is no DNA. Germline loops: CDR1 SGHAT, CDR2 FQNNGV. The CDR3 runs to 18 residues. This CDR3 reads CASSSRTSGGATYNEQFF.